This entry lists 8 T cell receptor beta chains sequenced from one sample in a study of early T cells in non-severe SARS-CoV-2 infection. In TCRdb, the 5' RACE reads were re-called with MiXCR into one record per CDR3 protein. In the table there are some 80,000 distinct CDR3 sequences, roughly 15% of which are singletons. The sequenced sample was whole blood. The origin of the receptors is an adult who was a healthcare worker with PCR-confirmed SARS-CoV-2 infection or an uninfected control (not recorded which).

The J gene is TRBJ2-3, the V gene TRBV9; 11 bases match TRBD2. CDR3 length: 16 amino acids. Germline V gene sequence: CDR1 SGDLS, CDR2 YYNGEE. V gave up 4 bases and J gave up 2 bases; unmatched junction bases: 6. CDR3 sequence: CASSFASGGITDTQYF. The DNA of the CDR3 is TGTGCCAGCAGCTTCGCTAGCGGGGGGATCACAGATACGCAGTATTTT.

The V and J genes are TRBV7-2 and TRBJ1-6, with D perhaps matching TRBD1 (6 bases). The CDR3 extends over 15 amino acids. CDR1 is SGHTA, CDR2 FQGNSA, per germline. Trimming removed 5 bases from V and 7 bases from J, with 15 bases in between. CDR3 sequence: CASSVEDRSNSPLHF. The CDR3 coding sequence is TGTGCCAGCAGCGTAGAGGACAGATCAAATTCACCCCTCCACTTT.

This clonotype was observed many times. The V gene is TRBV7-3, the J gene TRBJ2-1; 7 bases map to TRBD1. The CDR3 runs 15 residues. The V segment lost 5 bases and the J segment 0 bases; nucleotides outside the gene matches: 4. CDR1 is SGHTA and CDR2 is FQGTGA in the germline V gene. The CDR3 bases are TGTGCCAGCAGCCCGACAGGGACCTCCTACAATGAGCAGTTCTTC. Translated, it gives CASSPTGTSYNEQFF.

This clonotype showed up many times. The J gene is TRBJ1-2, the V gene TRBV5-4; a weak D match, TRBD1 (6 bases). V lost 7 bases, J lost 8 bases, and 21 bases lay in between. This CDR3 is 14 amino acids long. CDR1 and CDR2 (germline): SGHNT, YYREEE (reference sequence). For the CDR3, the DNA is TGTGCCAGCCGTAGGGGGGGCGCGCTCGAGGGCTACACCTTC. Its translation is CASRRGGALEGYTF.

The rearrangement joins TRBV7-8 to TRBJ2-7, with TRBD2 matching over 7 bases. Germline CDR1 reads SGHVS; CDR2 reads FQNEAQ. This CDR3 contains 15 residues. Trimming at V came to 7 bases and at J to 6 bases, leaving 15 bases not matched to a gene. CDR3 sequence (DNA): TGTGCCAGCACCCTGGGGCTAGCGGAAAACGGCGAGCAGTACTTC. Its protein product is CASTLGLAENGEQYF.

This clonotype has a handful of counts. The rearrangement links TRBV11-3 to TRBJ2-3, with 9 bases lining up with TRBD2. The trim removed 1 base at V and 10 bases at J, leaving 3 bases unmatched. This CDR3 region has 13 residues. Germline V gene data show CDR1 as SGHNT and CDR2 as YENEEA. CDR3: CASSLARTSAQYF. The CDR3 DNA reads TGTGCCAGCAGCTTAGCCCGGACTAGCGCGCAGTATTTT. Using reference TRBV11-3 and TRBJ2-3 for the parts outside the CDR3, the full variable domain is EAGVVQSPRYKIIEKKQPVAFWCNPISGHNTLYWYLQNLGQGPELLIRYENEEAVDDSQLPKDRFSAERLKGVDSTLKIQPAELGDSAVYLCASSLARTSAQYFGPGTRLTVL.

This clonotype was counted many times. The chain uses TRBV29-1 and TRBJ2-5, with 7 bases lining up with TRBD1. The length of the CDR3 is 13 residues. Germline assignment: CDR1 SQVTM and CDR2 ANQGSEA. The V segment lost 7 bases and the J segment 1 base; nucleotides outside the gene matches: 6. CDR3 region: CSGRQGIQETQYF. The CDR3 nucleotides are TGCAGCGGACGACAGGGAATCCAAGAGACCCAGTACTTC.

This clonotype has a handful of counts. The V and J genes are TRBV20-1 and TRBJ2-7; D unclear. CDR3 size: 15 residues. Trimming pared 3 bases from V and 0 bases from J, leaving 15 bases between. Per the germline V gene, CDR1 is DFQATT and CDR2 is SNEGSKA (reference sequence). The CDR3 coding sequence is TGCAGTGCTAGGGAAGACCGCTTGAGCTCCTACGAGCAGTACTTC. It translates to CSAREDRLSSYEQYF.